This T cell receptor beta chain was sequenced for a study of CD4 T cells in relation to SARS-CoV-2 and coronaviruses. Study at large: After 10 days of antigen culture, PBMC TCR beta CDR3s were sequenced. A couple of subjects were Hispanic; patients were about eight males and a handful of females.

Turning to this clone: Antigen unknown.

Roughly 10^5 naive or memory CD4+ cells were cultured with CEF peptides for under 12 days. Germline assignment: CDR1 SQVTM and CDR2 ANQGSEA. The ends lost 7 bases at V and 3 bases at J; junction bases unmatched: 13. This CDR3 is built from 15 residues. CEF-cultured naive and memory CD4+ T cell DNA got survey-level sequencing. Profiling relied on immunoSEQ multiplex PCR, and the TCRdb table lists in-frame clones only, not all of them. The table records around 31,000 clones, more than 65% of them present only once. This receptor was taken from an adult with COVID-19. The chain joins TRBV29-1 to TRBJ2-3, with 7 positions matching TRBD1. The sample consisted of memory CD4+ T cells from PBMCs, cultured in vitro. The CDR3 nucleotides are TGCAGCGCCCTCTCCGAGGGGGCGCTGACAGATACGCAGTATTTT. Residues: CSALSEGALTDTQYF.